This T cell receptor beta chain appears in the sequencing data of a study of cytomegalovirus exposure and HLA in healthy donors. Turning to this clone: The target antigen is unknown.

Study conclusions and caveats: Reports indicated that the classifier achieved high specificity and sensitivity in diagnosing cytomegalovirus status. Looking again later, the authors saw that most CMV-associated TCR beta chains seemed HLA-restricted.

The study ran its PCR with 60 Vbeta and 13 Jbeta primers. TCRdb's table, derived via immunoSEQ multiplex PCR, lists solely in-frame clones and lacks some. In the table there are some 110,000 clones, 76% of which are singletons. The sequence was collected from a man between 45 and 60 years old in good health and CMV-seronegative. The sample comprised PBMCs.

The CDR3 DNA reads TGTGCCTGGAGTTCAGGGCAATTCTACAATGAGCAGTTCTTC. Its translation is CAWSSGQFYNEQFF. The V call is TRBV30, the J call TRBJ2-1, with D possibly matching TRBD1 (5 bases). The germline gives CDR1 GTSNPN, CDR2 SVGIG (reference sequence). The CDR3 is made up of 14 amino acids. Trimming shortened V by 2 bases and J by 3 bases, and 11 bases separated the two germline ends. The full variable domain, with the rest looked up from reference TRBV30 and TRBJ2-1, is SQTIHQWPATLVQPVGSPLSLECTVEGTSNPNLYWYRQAAGRGLQLLFYSVGIGQISSEVPQNLSASRPQDRQFILSSKKLLLSDSGFYLCAWSSGQFYNEQFFGPGTRLTVL.